Following are 29 T cell receptor beta chains from one sample sequenced in a study of T cell responses to AZD1222 COVID-19 vaccine. TCRdb's table, derived via immunoSEQ multiplex PCR, lists solely in-frame clones and lacks some. This table has 96,000 or so clones, 75% to 90% appearing once. This sample comprised peripheral blood, obtained on day 0 of AZD1222 vaccination. These receptor sequences come from an adult in good health.

This clone was seen only once. J is TRBJ2-7 and V is TRBV11-2; D uncertain. Trimming took off 0 bases at V and 6 bases at J, with 9 bases between the two ends. Germline CDR1 is SGHAT and CDR2 is FQNNGV. The CDR3 length is 13 residues. The CDR3 bases are TGTGCCAGCAGCTTAGATCGGGTTCGCGAGCAGTACTTC. Amino acid sequence: CASSLDRVREQYF.

Here the CDR3 DNA reads TGTGCCACCAGTGATGGAGGAAAAGAGACCCAGTACTTC. Its protein is CATSDGGKETQYF. The J gene is TRBJ2-5, the V gene TRBV24-1, with D possibly matching TRBD2 (5 bases). V lost 3 bases and J 3 bases, leaving 7 bases between the germline ends. The CDR3 runs to 13 residues. Germline V CDR1 and CDR2: KGHDR, SFDVKD.

This clone was detected once. V usage is TRBV29-1 and J usage is TRBJ2-7; 7 bases agree with TRBD1. Germline CDR1 reads SQVTM; CDR2 reads ANQGSEA. After removal of 7 bases from V and 0 bases from J, the junction contained 9 bases not matched to a gene. The CDR3 is 14 residues long. CDR3 region: CSARQTGSSYEQYF. CDR3 in DNA: TGCAGCGCCAGACAGACAGGGAGCTCCTACGAGCAGTACTTC.

This clone was found once. J is TRBJ2-7 and V is TRBV3-1 (or the pseudogene TRBV3-2); no clear D gene. Trimming took 1 base from V and 1 from J, leaving 14 bases between them. This CDR3 is 16 amino acids long. CDR1 and CDR2 from the germline V gene are LGHDT and YNNKEL (reference sequence). The chain's CDR3 is CASSQVPRGRSYEQYF. The CDR3 DNA reads TGTGCCAGCAGCCAAGTTCCTAGAGGAAGGTCCTACGAGCAGTACTTC.

The chain has TRBV6-5 and TRBJ2-3; 8 bases align to TRBD2. V shed 5 bases, J shed 1 base, and the junction held 5 bases outside the gene matches. The germline V gene has CDR1 MNHEY and CDR2 SVGAGI. The CDR3 length is 15 residues. This CDR3 is CASSPGTSGTDTQYF. The CDR3 DNA follows: TGTGCCAGCAGTCCAGGGACTAGTGGCACAGATACGCAGTATTTT.

The chain combines TRBV7-2 with TRBJ2-7; D is unclear. The CDR3 sequence is 13 residues long. Trimming took off 0 bases at V and 6 bases at J, with 9 bases between the two ends. The V gene's germline CDR1 is SGHTA and CDR2 FQGNSA. CDR3 region: CASSLAWQAEQYF. The DNA of the CDR3 is TGTGCCAGCAGCTTAGCCTGGCAGGCCGAGCAGTACTTC. Looking up the rest from reference TRBV7-2 and TRBJ2-7 gives the full variable domain: GAGVSQSPSNKVTEKGKDVELRCDPISGHTALYWYRQSLGQGLEFLIYFQGNSAPDKSGLPSDRFSAERTGGSVSTLTIQRTQQEDSAVYLCASSLAWQAEQYFGPGTRLTVT.

The rearrangement uses TRBV18 and TRBJ1-1; TRBD1 is a possible D gene (5 bases). This CDR3 contains 15 residues. V lost 5 bases and J 7 bases, leaving 20 bases between the germline ends. Germline V gene lookup returns CDR1 KGHSH and CDR2 LQKENI. The CDR3 DNA sequence: TGTGCCAGCTCATCCACCGGGACCGATAGGGATGAAGCTTTCTTT. Translated, it gives CASSSTGTDRDEAFF.

V is TRBV5-4 and J is TRBJ2-7; D perhaps matches TRBD1 (6 bases). CDR3 size: 14 residues. Looked up from germline, CDR1 is SGHNT and CDR2 is YYREEE (reference sequence). V lost 2 bases and J lost 3, with 12 bases in between. This CDR3 reads CASSFRDTDYEQYF. The DNA of the CDR3 is TGTGCCAGCAGCTTCCGGGACACAGACTACGAGCAGTACTTC.

As DNA, the CDR3 is TGTGCCAGCAGCCAAGAGCTAGTCCGTGCAGATACGCAGTATTTT. Amino acids: CASSQELVRADTQYF. The chain is built from TRBV4-2 and TRBJ2-3, with D unclear. Germline CDR1 LGHNA, CDR2 YNFKEQ. V gave up 0 bases and J gave up 4 bases, with 11 bases separating them. The CDR3 length is 15 residues.

The DNA for the CDR3 is TGTGCCAGCAGCTTAAGCGGGCGGGAGACCCAGTACTTC. This sequence encodes CASSLSGRETQYF. The chain is built from TRBV7-3 and TRBJ2-5; maybe TRBD2 (5 bases). CDR1 and CDR2 from the germline V gene are SGHTA and FQGTGA. V was shortened by 1 base and J by 5 bases, with 8 bases between the two germline ends. There are 13 residues in the CDR3.

The J gene is TRBJ2-3, the V gene TRBV28; D gene uncertain. Germline CDR1 MDHEN, CDR2 SYDVKM. There are 15 residues in the CDR3. Trimming took 6 bases from V and 0 from J, leaving 13 bases between them. The CDR3 reads CASSPPITSTDTQYF. The CDR3 nucleotides are TGTGCCAGCAGCCCCCCGATAACCAGCACAGATACGCAGTATTTT.

The chain uses TRBV7-9 and TRBJ2-7, with 12 bases aligning to TRBD1. The CDR3 covers 17 residues. V lost 3 bases and J lost 7; bases outside the gene matches: 13. CDR1 and CDR2 (germline): SEHNR, FQNEAQ (reference sequence). Here the CDR3 DNA reads TGTGCCAGCAGCTTGGGCCCCTTGGGGACAGGGGGCGAAGAGCAGTACTTC. Translation: CASSLGPLGTGGEEQYF.

This clone turned up a few times. The V gene is TRBV7-9, the J gene TRBJ1-6, with 7 nucleotides matching TRBD1. CDR1 is SEHNR, CDR2 FQNEAQ, per germline (reference sequence). With V trimmed by 2 bases and J by 10 bases, 2 bases remained unmatched. The CDR3 has 13 residues. The CDR3 protein is CASSLQGESPLHF. The CDR3 nucleotides are TGTGCCAGCAGCTTACAGGGGGAATCACCCCTCCACTTT.

The chain uses TRBV28 and TRBJ1-5; tentatively, D is TRBD1 (6 bases). This CDR3 comprises 15 residues. Germline CDR1 is MDHEN and CDR2 is SYDVKM. Trimming removed 4 bases from V and 6 bases from J, with 16 bases in between. CDR3 coding DNA: TGTGCCAGCAGTTCTCAAGGGGGTTCCGGTCAGCCCCAGCATTTT. Residues: CASSSQGGSGQPQHF.

The rearrangement joins TRBV5-6 to TRBJ2-1; possible D gene TRBD1, 6 bases. Germline-derived CDR1 and CDR2 are SGHDT and YYEEEE. The V gene lost 5 bases and the J gene lost 3 bases, with 15 bases spanning the gap. The CDR3 has 15 amino acids. The CDR3: CASSDTGQVYNEQFF. In DNA, the CDR3 is TGTGCCAGCAGTGATACAGGGCAGGTCTACAATGAGCAGTTCTTC. The variable domain in full, with the rest retrieved from reference TRBV5-6 and TRBJ2-1, is DAGVTQSPTHLIKTRGQQVTLRCSPKSGHDTVSWYQQALGQGPQFIFQYYEEEERQRGNFPDRFSGHQFPNYSSELNVNALLLGDSALYLCASSDTGQVYNEQFFGPGTRLTVL.

V usage is TRBV10-2 and J usage is TRBJ2-7; D gene ambiguous. Germline CDR1 reads WSHSY; CDR2 reads SAAADI. The ends were cut back, 4 bases at V and 7 bases at J, with 8 bases in the middle. CDR3 length: 11 residues. The CDR3 region is CASSATLEQYF. Written as DNA, the CDR3 is TGCGCCAGCAGTGCTACTTTAGAGCAGTACTTC.

The V call is TRBV5-1, the J call TRBJ1-4; 8 bases align to TRBD1. Germline CDR1 and CDR2: SGHRS and YFSETQ. The CDR3 length is 14 residues. J was trimmed by 7 bases and V by 3 bases; bases with no gene match: 5. The CDR3 reads CASSSTGGVEKLFF. The CDR3 DNA follows: TGCGCCAGCAGCTCCACAGGGGGGGTTGAAAAACTGTTTTTT.

J is TRBJ2-4 and V is TRBV25-1; TRBD2 is a possible D gene (6 bases). The CDR3 covers 14 residues. Looked up from germline, CDR1 is MGHDK and CDR2 is SYGVNS. Trimming took 4 bases from V and 9 from J, leaving 16 bases between them. The CDR3 region is CASSGLGVGGIQYF. The CDR3 bases are TGTGCCAGCAGTGGGCTGGGGGTCGGGGGCATTCAGTACTTC.

In this sample, this clone turned up a few times. The genes are TRBV6-1 and TRBJ2-7; no firm D call. V lost 1 base to trimming and J lost 6 bases, with 16 bases between them. This CDR3 contains 15 residues. Germline V gene lookup returns CDR1 MNHNS and CDR2 SASEGT. This CDR3 is CASSEVSASKVEQYF. In DNA, the CDR3 is TGTGCCAGCAGTGAAGTCTCGGCCAGTAAAGTCGAGCAGTACTTC.

The rearrangement uses TRBV9 and TRBJ2-1; 9 positions agree with TRBD1. Germline lookup yields CDR1 SGDLS and CDR2 YYNGEE. V was pared by 0 bases and J by 4 bases, with 2 bases of the junction left unmatched. This CDR3 spans 15 amino acids. The CDR3 DNA sequence: TGTGCCAGCAGCGTAGTGGGGACAGGGTACAATGAGCAGTTCTTC. Translation gives CASSVVGTGYNEQFF.

The chain combines TRBV7-2 with TRBJ1-5, with D uncertain. The CDR3 runs to 13 residues. The V gene's germline CDR1 is SGHTA and CDR2 FQGNSA. Trimming left V 3 bases short and J 3 bases short, with 6 bases between. The CDR3 loop is CASSFQDNQPQHF. The CDR3 bases are TGTGCCAGCAGCTTCCAGGACAATCAGCCCCAGCATTTT.

Remarks on this clone: A read error may produce the germline difference seen at one junction end. The chain is built from TRBV6-6 and TRBJ2-7, with TRBD1 matching 8 bases. The CDR3 is made up of 15 amino acids. Germline V gene lookup returns CDR1 MNHNY and CDR2 SVGAGI (reference sequence). The CDR3 region is CASSDSGGQGPEQYF. Written as DNA, the CDR3 is TGTGCCAGCAGTGACTCCGGTGGACAGGGACCCGAGCAGTACTTC.

The chain is built from TRBV11-1 and TRBJ1-1; D is perhaps TRBD1 (5 bases). The CDR3 runs to 15 residues. Between the trimmed V and J ends, which lost 5 bases and 3 bases, there was a span of 16 bases. Germline CDR1 is SGHAT and CDR2 is FQDESV (reference sequence). The CDR3 protein is CASSPLGRAYTEAFF. The CDR3 nucleotides are TGTGCCAGCAGCCCCCTAGGCAGGGCTTACACTGAAGCTTTCTTT.

The rearrangement uses TRBV9 and TRBJ2-1; no reliable D call. Deletions cut 0 bases from V and 0 bases from J, with 10 bases between. Looked up from germline, CDR1 is SGDLS and CDR2 is YYNGEE. The CDR3 sequence is 16 residues long. CDR3 bases: TGTGCCAGCAGCGTAGACGGCGGTAGCTCCTACAATGAGCAGTTCTTC. Protein sequence: CASSVDGGSSYNEQFF.

This clone was seen more than once but under ten times. The chain combines TRBV27 with TRBJ1-5, with D unresolved. Between the trimmed V and J ends, which lost 2 bases and 6 bases, there was a span of 8 bases. The CDR3 consists of 13 residues. Germline loops: CDR1 MNHEY, CDR2 SMNVEV (reference sequence). Here the CDR3 reads CASSLLSSQPQHF. The CDR3 coding sequence is TGTGCCAGCAGTTTACTAAGTTCTCAGCCCCAGCATTTT.

The CDR3 sequence is CASSLAGTSIHEQYF. The DNA for the CDR3 is TGTGCCAGCAGCTTGGCCGGGACTAGTATCCACGAGCAGTACTTC. This chain uses TRBV7-9 with TRBJ2-7; TRBD2 matches 8 bases. J was trimmed by 5 bases and V by 3 bases; bases with no gene match: 9. The V gene's germline CDR1 is SEHNR and CDR2 FQNEAQ (reference sequence). The CDR3 runs 15 residues.

CDR3 sequence reads: CASSFDSLAEQYF. The DNA for the CDR3 is TGTGCCAGCAGCTTCGACTCGCTCGCCGAGCAGTACTTC. J is TRBJ2-7 and V is TRBV9, with unresolved D. CDR1 SGDLS and CDR2 YYNGEE come from the germline V gene. V lost 4 bases and J 6 bases, leaving 14 bases between the germline ends. The length of the CDR3 is 13 residues.

The V and J genes are TRBV19 and TRBJ2-2; D gene ambiguous. The CDR3 has 12 residues. V was trimmed by 4 bases and J by 8 bases, leaving 8 bases between them. Germline-derived CDR1 and CDR2 are LNHDA and SQIVND (reference sequence). DNA for the CDR3: TGTGCCAGTAGTACAACAGTGGGGGAGCTGTTTTTT. It codes for CASSTTVGELFF.

The chain uses TRBV28 and TRBJ1-6; 7 positions agree with TRBD1. The trim removed 5 bases at V and 6 bases at J, leaving 10 bases unmatched. Germline V lookup: CDR1 MDHEN, CDR2 SYDVKM. CDR3 length: 16 residues. The CDR3 nucleotides are TGTGCCAGCAGTCCCCACCCGACAGGGTCTAATTCACCCCTCCACTTT. It is translated as CASSPHPTGSNSPLHF.